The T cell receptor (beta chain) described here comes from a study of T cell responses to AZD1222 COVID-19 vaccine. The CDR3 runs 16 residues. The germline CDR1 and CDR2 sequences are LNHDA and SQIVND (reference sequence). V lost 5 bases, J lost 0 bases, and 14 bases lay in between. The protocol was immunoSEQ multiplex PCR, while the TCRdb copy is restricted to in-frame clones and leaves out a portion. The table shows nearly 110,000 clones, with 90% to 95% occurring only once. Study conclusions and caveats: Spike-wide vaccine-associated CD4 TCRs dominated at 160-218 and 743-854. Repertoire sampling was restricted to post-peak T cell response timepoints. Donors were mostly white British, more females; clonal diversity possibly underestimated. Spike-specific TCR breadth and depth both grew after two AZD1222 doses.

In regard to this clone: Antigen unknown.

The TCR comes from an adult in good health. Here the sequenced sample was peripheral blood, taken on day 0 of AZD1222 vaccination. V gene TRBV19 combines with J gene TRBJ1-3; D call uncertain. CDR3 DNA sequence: TGTGCCAGTAGTGAACTCCGGGATCGCTCTGGAAACACCATATATTTT. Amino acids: CASSELRDRSGNTIYF.